The clone carrying this T cell receptor (beta chain) was seen only a few times. Antigen specificity is unknown. The study's findings and limits: Tumor memory CD4+ T cell TCR gene usage was found to cluster with blood and lymph node memory CD4+ cells and with lymph node naive CD4+ cells. Tumor Treg TCRs overlapped most with tumor naive CD4+ cells.

Semi-nested PCR with Nested Universal Primer A followed constant-region reverse priming of full-length variable regions. TCRdb redid the calling of the 5' RACE reads with MiXCR, one entry per CDR3 protein. The table records about 42,000 distinct CDR3 sequences, under 25% of them present only once. Tregs were sorted as CD4+CD25+CD127-/low cells. The sequenced sample consisted of Tregs sorted from blood. This clonotype originated in a female donor with breast cancer.

DNA for the CDR3: TGCAGCATGACCGGGACGCACTATGGCTACACCTTC. Protein product: CSMTGTHYGYTF. This chain uses TRBV29-1 with TRBJ1-2; D possibly corresponds to TRBD1 (5 bases). The CDR3 runs to 12 residues. Germline V lookup: CDR1 SQVTM, CDR2 ANQGSEA. V was clipped by 8 bases and J by 3 bases, with 13 bases between them. Variable domain in full (rest from reference TRBV29-1 and TRBJ1-2): SAVISQKPSRDICQRGTSLTIQCQVDSQVTMMFWYRQQPGQSLTLIATANQGSEATYESGFVIDKFPISRPNLTFSTLTVSNMSPEDSSIYLCSMTGTHYGYTFGSGTRLTVV.